This T cell receptor beta chain was retrieved from a study of identical twins. CDR1 is SGHAT, CDR2 FQNNGV, per germline. The CDR3 runs 17 residues. Trimming at V came to 5 bases and at J to 4 bases, leaving 10 bases not matched to a gene. This clonotype has more than one count but fewer than ten. Antigen specificity is unknown. MiXCR, run by TCRdb on the 5' RACE reads, gives a single entry per CDR3 protein. The table records about 190,000 distinct CDR3 sequences, 15% to 20% of them present only once. Overall study findings and caveats: Monozygotic twins shared more out-of-frame TCR alpha than recombination models predicted.

A further study also used this sample, focusing on T cells expressing NK-cell markers.

The TCR was taken from a woman between 18 and 29 years old in good health. The chain is built from TRBV11-2 and TRBJ2-1; 11 bases fit TRBD2. The sample was CD8+ T cells sorted from blood. Here the CDR3 DNA reads TGTGCCAGCAGCCCGATTAGCGGGGGGGCAGTGTACAATGAGCAGTTCTTC. Translated, it gives CASSPISGGAVYNEQFF.